This T cell receptor (beta chain) was obtained from a study of blood T cell repertoires in COVID-19. As originally analysed: Amplification of reference gene primers provided the estimated nucleated cell counts. The method was immunoSEQ multiplex PCR; TCRdb's version includes in-frame clones alone and lacks a portion of them. V and J calls and clone size follow that table, whereas D and trimming were derived from the DNA. Of about 210,000 clones in the sample, 88% were seen once. The CDR3 totals 14 residues. CDR1 is LNHDA and CDR2 is SQIVND in the germline V gene (reference sequence). V lost 7 bases and J 0 bases, leaving 9 bases between the germline ends.

The chain combines TRBV19 with TRBJ1-4, with no clear D. This TCR was sampled from a man in his late teens or twenties with active or convalescent COVID-19. Sequencing used peripheral blood. CDR3 residues: CASKRFATNEKLFF. The DNA of the CDR3 is TGTGCCAGTAAGAGGTTCGCAACTAATGAAAAACTGTTTTTT.